A single sample is the source of the 23 T cell receptor beta chains below, sequenced in a study of blood T cell repertoires in COVID-19. Clones were sequenced by immunoSEQ multiplex PCR, and TCRdb holds only the in-frame ones, with some missing. The sample shows over 300,000 clones, 88% of them seen only once. Material: PBMCs or T cells enriched from blood (not recorded which). These receptors originate from a woman younger than 45 with acute COVID-19.

The chain couples TRBV25-1 to TRBJ1-2, with unresolved D. V gave up 6 bases and J gave up 4 bases, with 12 bases separating them. Germline V gives CDR1 MGHDK, CDR2 SYGVNS. The CDR3 extends over 13 amino acids. As DNA, the CDR3 is TGTGCCAGCAGGGGCGGGGAAATCTATGGCTACACCTTC. It yields the protein CASRGGEIYGYTF.

The chain couples TRBV19 to TRBJ2-1; 8 bases are a match to TRBD1. Germline lookup yields CDR1 LNHDA and CDR2 SQIVND (reference sequence). The CDR3 runs to 15 residues. J lost 2 bases, V lost 6 bases, and 6 bases had no gene match. CDR3 sequence: CASRGDRRPYNEQFF. CDR3 DNA: TGTGCCAGTAGGGGGGACAGGAGACCCTACAATGAGCAGTTCTTC.

The J gene is TRBJ1-3, the V gene TRBV7-9; possible D gene TRBD1, 6 bases. Between the trimmed V and J ends, which lost 5 bases and 4 bases, there was a span of 15 bases. This CDR3 is 15 amino acids long. CDR1 is SEHNR and CDR2 is FQNEAQ in the germline V gene (reference sequence). In DNA form, the CDR3 reads TGTGCCAGCAGCCCAAACACAGGGACCGGAAACACCATATATTTT. The encoded protein is CASSPNTGTGNTIYF.

The rearrangement joins TRBV19 to TRBJ1-2; 8 nucleotides align to TRBD1. The germline V gene has CDR1 LNHDA and CDR2 SQIVND (reference sequence). This CDR3 spans 14 amino acids. V trimming: 8 bases; J trimming: 0 bases; junction bases outside the gene matches: 5. The CDR3 region is CASRPTGANYGYTF. CDR3 coding DNA: TGTGCCAGTCGACCGACAGGGGCTAACTATGGCTACACCTTC.

The chain is built from TRBV24-1 and TRBJ2-1; 9 bases fit TRBD2. V was pared by 3 bases and J by 4 bases, with 12 bases of the junction left unmatched. Per germline, CDR1 KGHDR and CDR2 SFDVKD. The CDR3 loop spans 18 amino acids. The CDR3 here is CATSDPSVAGEKYNEQFF. The CDR3 nucleotides are TGTGCCACCAGTGATCCCTCGGTAGCGGGGGAGAAATACAATGAGCAGTTCTTC.

The V gene is TRBV3-1 (or the pseudogene TRBV3-2), the J gene TRBJ1-6, with 10 bases aligning to TRBD1. Germline V gene sequence: CDR1 LGHDT, CDR2 YNNKEL (reference sequence). The V segment lost 4 bases and the J segment 7 bases; nucleotides outside the gene matches: 7. This CDR3 comprises 16 residues. This CDR3 is CASSRDRGSWNSPLHF. The DNA for the CDR3 is TGTGCCAGCAGCCGGGACAGGGGATCGTGGAATTCACCCCTCCACTTT.

This chain uses TRBV10-3 with TRBJ1-4; TRBD1 is a possible D gene (5 bases). Trimming took 8 bases from V and 8 from J, leaving 15 bases between them. The CDR3 runs to 13 residues. CDR1 ENHRY and CDR2 SYGVKD come from the germline V gene. CDR3 DNA: TGTGCCATCTCTCAGGGTAGAAAAGAAAAACTGTTTTTT. Translation gives CAISQGRKEKLFF.

V and J are TRBV25-1 and TRBJ1-4; 9 positions agree with TRBD1. The CDR3 is 14 amino acids. With V trimmed by 10 bases and J by 7 bases, 10 bases remained unmatched. Germline V gene lookup returns CDR1 MGHDK and CDR2 SYGVNS. DNA for the CDR3: TGTGCCACGGGAGGTACAGGGGGCGGTGAAAAACTGTTTTTT. Translation gives CATGGTGGGEKLFF.

The V gene is TRBV19, the J gene TRBJ1-2, with 8 bases aligning to TRBD1. This CDR3 has 15 residues. CDR1 is LNHDA, CDR2 SQIVND, per germline (reference sequence). V shed 5 bases and J 5 bases; nucleotides not matched to a gene: 10. The CDR3 reads CASSPNGQGYYGYTF. CDR3 bases: TGTGCCAGTAGTCCCAATGGACAGGGATATTATGGCTACACCTTC.

The chain uses TRBV6-5 and TRBJ1-2; 7 nucleotides agree with TRBD1. The junction had 7 bases not matched to a gene; V was cut back by 6 bases and J by 3 bases. This CDR3 contains 14 residues. In germline, CDR1 is MNHEY, CDR2 SVGAGI. CDR3 coding DNA: TGTGCCAGCAGGAACAGGGGTACGGACTATGGCTACACCTTC. This gives the protein CASRNRGTDYGYTF.

The V and J genes are TRBV3-1 (or the pseudogene TRBV3-2) and TRBJ2-7, with 9 bases aligning to TRBD2. V gave up 1 base and J gave up 9 bases; unmatched junction bases: 19. In germline, CDR1 is LGHDT, CDR2 YNNKEL (reference sequence). The CDR3 runs 18 residues. The CDR3 nucleotides read TGTGCCAGCAGCCAAGGCGGGTCTAGCGGGACCCGCGCCCTGGCGCAGTACTTC. Translating gives CASSQGGSSGTRALAQYF.

The chain couples TRBV7-6 to TRBJ1-5, with 8 bases that match TRBD1. CDR3 length equals 17 residues. V was pared by 3 bases and J by 0 bases, with 7 bases of the junction left unmatched. In germline, CDR1 is SGHVS, CDR2 FNYEAQ. The CDR3 sequence is CASSLGSGTGSNQPQHF. CDR3 nucleotides: TGTGCCAGCAGCTTGGGTTCCGGGACAGGTAGCAATCAGCCCCAGCATTTT.

The chain combines TRBV28 with TRBJ2-7; the match to TRBD1 covers 7 bases. The germline V gene has CDR1 MDHEN and CDR2 SYDVKM. Trimming at V came to 8 bases and at J to 2 bases, leaving 3 bases not matched to a gene. The CDR3 has 12 residues. The CDR3, as DNA: TGTGCCAGCTCGGACAGGACCTACGAGCAGTACTTC. It specifies CASSDRTYEQYF.

The chain has TRBV4-1 and TRBJ2-2; 7 positions agree with TRBD1. The V gene's germline CDR1 is MGHRA and CDR2 YSYEKL. V dropped 5 bases and J dropped 0; count of bases not matched to a gene: 6. This CDR3 has 16 amino acids. Written as DNA, the CDR3 is TGCGCCAGCAGCGGCACCGGGACAGCGAACACCGGGGAGCTGTTTTTT. Protein product: CASSGTGTANTGELFF.

This chain joins TRBV30 and TRBJ1-3; 11 nucleotides agree with TRBD1. The CDR3 extends over 15 amino acids. Germline CDR1 GTSNPN, CDR2 SVGIG (reference sequence). J gave up 2 bases and V 6 bases, and 6 bases lay outside the gene matches. CDR3 protein: CACRDRGSAGNTIYF. DNA for the CDR3: TGTGCCTGCCGGGACAGGGGGAGTGCTGGAAACACCATATATTTT.

This sequence joins TRBV20-1 and TRBJ1-5; 7 nucleotides align to TRBD1. Germline CDR1 and CDR2: DFQATT and SNEGSKA (reference sequence). V lost 3 bases to trimming and J lost 0 bases; unmatched junction nucleotides: 8. The length of the CDR3 is 16 residues. CDR3 DNA sequence: TGCAGTGCTAGTAACAGGGGACGGAATAGCAATCAGCCCCAGCATTTT. This translates into CSASNRGRNSNQPQHF.

The chain recombines TRBV6-4 with TRBJ2-2, with TRBD2 matching 8 bases. Trimming at V came to 4 bases and at J to 2 bases, leaving 9 bases not matched to a gene. Germline V gene lookup returns CDR1 MRHNA and CDR2 SNTAGT. The CDR3 length is 17 residues. The CDR3 region has the DNA TGTGCCAGCAGTGTTAGGGGAACTAGCGGAAACACCGGGGAGCTGTTTTTT. Its protein product is CASSVRGTSGNTGELFF.

The chain is built from TRBV6-4 and TRBJ2-7; TRBD1 matches 8 bases. The length of the CDR3 is 14 residues. The V gene end was trimmed by 10 bases and the J gene end by 4 bases; junction bases not matched to a gene: 12. The germline V gene encodes CDR1 MRHNA and CDR2 SNTAGT. DNA for the CDR3: TGTGCCATCCTTTCCAGGGGGCGTAGTTACGAGCAGTACTTC. Protein product: CAILSRGRSYEQYF.

This clone was found a few times. This chain connects TRBV28 to TRBJ1-2; 9 bases match TRBD1. Germline V gene data show CDR1 as MDHEN and CDR2 as SYDVKM. The CDR3 is 15 amino acids. V trimming: 7 bases; J trimming: 8 bases; junction bases outside the gene matches: 14. CDR3 in amino acids: CASTDPGQGFRGYTF. For the CDR3, the DNA is TGTGCCAGCACCGATCCGGGACAGGGTTTTCGGGGCTACACCTTC.

V and J are TRBV29-1 and TRBJ2-7, with D unclear. The CDR3 has 12 residues. CDR1 SQVTM and CDR2 ANQGSEA come from the germline V gene. Between the trimmed V and J ends, which lost 4 bases and 2 bases, there was a span of 9 bases. The DNA of the CDR3 is TGCAGCGTTGGGCAAACCACCTACGAGCAGTACTTC. As protein: CSVGQTTYEQYF.

V gene TRBV6-4 combines with J gene TRBJ2-7; D perhaps matches TRBD1 (6 bases). The germline gives CDR1 MRHNA, CDR2 SNTAGT. This CDR3 region has 13 residues. The V end lost 8 bases, the J end lost 0 bases, and 11 bases lay between the germline ends. The CDR3 DNA follows: TGTGCCAGCGATGGACAGAGCTCCTACGAGCAGTACTTC. This encodes CASDGQSSYEQYF.

This chain joins TRBV19 and TRBJ2-7, with 8 nucleotides matching TRBD1. CDR3 length: 16 amino acids. V dropped 7 bases and J dropped 5; count of bases not matched to a gene: 16. Germline V CDR1 and CDR2: LNHDA, SQIVND (reference sequence). The CDR3 nucleotides read TGTGCCAGTACCAAAGGGTACGACAGGGGTCGTAACGAGCAGTACTTC. Amino acid sequence: CASTKGYDRGRNEQYF. The whole variable domain, filled in from reference TRBV19 and TRBJ2-7, reads DGGITQSPKYLFRKEGQNVTLSCEQNLNHDAMYWYRQDPGQGLRLIYYSQIVNDFQKGDIAEGYSVSREKKESFPLTVTSAQKNPTAFYLCASTKGYDRGRNEQYFGPGTRLTVT.

CDR3 amino acids: CASSGIKGNTEAFF. The CDR3 DNA reads TGTGCCAGCTCAGGGATTAAAGGGAACACTGAAGCTTTCTTT. This sequence joins TRBV27 and TRBJ1-1, with a possible D match to TRBD1 (5 bases). Trimming took off 8 bases at V and 1 base at J, with 14 bases between the two ends. The germline gives CDR1 MNHEY, CDR2 SMNVEV (reference sequence). The CDR3 runs to 14 residues.